The entry that follows covers one T cell receptor (beta chain) sequence. These data originate in a study of cytomegalovirus exposure and HLA in healthy donors. V was shortened by 4 bases and J by 3 bases, with 7 bases between the two germline ends. CDR3 length: 12 amino acids. Germline assignment: CDR1 WSHSY and CDR2 SAAADI. PCR used 60 Vbeta primers and 13 Jbeta primers. Clones were sequenced by immunoSEQ multiplex PCR, and TCRdb holds only the in-frame ones, with some missing. Of 95,000 or so clones listed, around 79% are singletons. The chain links TRBV10-2 to TRBJ2-7, with D possibly matching TRBD2 (5 bases). The sequence derives from a middle-aged woman in good health and CMV-seronegative. The sequenced material came from PBMCs. The CDR3 region is CASSASGYEQYF. The CDR3 nucleotides read TGCGCCAGCAGTGCCAGCGGCTACGAGCAGTACTTC.